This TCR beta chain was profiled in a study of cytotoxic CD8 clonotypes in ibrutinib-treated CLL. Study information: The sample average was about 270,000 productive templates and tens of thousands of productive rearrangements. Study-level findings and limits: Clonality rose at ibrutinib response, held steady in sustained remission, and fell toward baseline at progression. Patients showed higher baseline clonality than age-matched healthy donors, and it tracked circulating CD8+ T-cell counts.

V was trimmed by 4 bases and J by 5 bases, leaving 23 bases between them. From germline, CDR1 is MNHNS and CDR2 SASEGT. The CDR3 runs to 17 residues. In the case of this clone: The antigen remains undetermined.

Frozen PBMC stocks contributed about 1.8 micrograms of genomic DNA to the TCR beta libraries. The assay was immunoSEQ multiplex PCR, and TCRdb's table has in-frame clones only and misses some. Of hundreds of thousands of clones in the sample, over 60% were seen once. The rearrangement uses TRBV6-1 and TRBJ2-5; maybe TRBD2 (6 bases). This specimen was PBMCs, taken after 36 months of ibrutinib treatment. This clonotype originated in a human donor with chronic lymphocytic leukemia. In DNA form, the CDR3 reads TGTGCCAGCAGTGGGAGGGTCTCAAGAGGCCTGACGGAGACCCAGTACTTC. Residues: CASSGRVSRGLTETQYF.